A selection of T cell receptor beta chains follows, all from one sample in a study of T-cell memory formation after mild COVID-19. TCRdb re-derived calls from the 5' RACE reads in MiXCR, one entry per CDR3 protein. Of some 150,000 distinct CDR3 sequences listed, around 21% are singletons. Sequencing was done on a sample of PBMCs or a T cell subset sorted from them (not recorded which). The receptors here all came from an adult woman who had mild COVID-19 (a few samples of this study predate the infection). Cell type and time point are not known. Both conserved end residues are part of each CDR3. The D gene is left open where the match is weak. Where a row states a size, it is once, few, many or the class of an expanded clone; other rows omit it.

size	V	J	D	CDR3	DNA
few	TRBV27	TRBJ1-3	-	CASSLGGSGNTIYF	TGTGCCAGCAGTTTAGGGGGGTCTGGAAACACCATATATTTT
few	TRBV18	TRBJ2-5	-	CASSPAEIQETQYF	TGTGCCAGCTCACCAGCAGAAATCCAAGAGACCCAGTACTTC
-	TRBV20-1	TRBJ2-7	TRBD2	CSAGKSGLASNEQYF	TGCAGTGCGGGGAAGTCGGGACTAGCCTCCAACGAGCAGTACTTC
-	TRBV29-1	TRBJ1-1	-	CSGGQGQGGTEAFF	TGCAGCGGTGGGCAGGGGCAGGGAGGCACTGAAGCTTTCTTT
-	TRBV20-1	TRBJ2-2	-	CSARATGNTGELFF	TGCAGTGCTAGAGCGACAGGGAACACCGGGGAGCTGTTTTTT
-	TRBV20-1	TRBJ2-1	-	CSARDLERTNTYNEQFF	TGCAGTGCTAGAGATCTCGAGAGGACTAATACGTACAATGAGCAGTTCTTC
-	TRBV12-3/TRBV12-4	TRBJ1-2	-	CASSFGSYGYTF	TGTGCCAGCAGTTTCGGCAGCTATGGCTACACCTTC
many	TRBV4-3	TRBJ2-6	-	CASSPSFSRLGGANVLTF	TGCGCCAGCAGCCCATCCTTCTCTCGGCTCGGGGGGGCCAACGTCCTGACTTTC
-	TRBV3-1	TRBJ2-5	-	CASSQREVETQYF	TGTGCCAGCAGCCAGAGGGAGGTGGAGACCCAGTACTTC
-	TRBV5-1	TRBJ2-1	-	CASSSASGVSYNEQFF	TGCGCCAGCAGCTCTGCGAGCGGAGTTTCCTACAATGAGCAGTTCTTC
-	TRBV11-2	TRBJ2-1	-	CASSPRGVGEQFF	TGTGCCAGCAGTCCCAGGGGGGTTGGGGAGCAGTTCTTC
once	TRBV5-1	TRBJ1-2	TRBD1	CASSLAGTDLYGYTF	TGCGCCAGCAGCTTGGCCGGGACAGATCTCTATGGCTACACCTTC
few	TRBV10-3	TRBJ2-5	-	CAISESTKPLETQYF	TGTGCCATCAGTGAGTCGACGAAACCTCTGGAGACCCAGTACTTC
few	TRBV5-1	TRBJ2-3	-	CASRTSGADTQYF	TGCGCCAGCAGGACCTCAGGGGCAGATACGCAGTATTTT
-	TRBV12-3/TRBV12-4	TRBJ2-3	TRBD2	CASSPLATSPDTQYF	TGTGCCAGCAGTCCACTCGCGACTAGCCCAGATACGCAGTATTTT
many	TRBV20-1	TRBJ2-2	TRBD2	CSARVSSGRPDTGELFF	TGCAGTGCTAGAGTTTCAAGCGGGAGGCCGGACACCGGGGAGCTGTTTTTT
few	TRBV6-5	TRBJ2-5	TRBD1	CASSTRDRGFSERYF	TGTGCCAGCAGTACCCGGGACAGGGGTTTTAGTGAGAGGTACTTC
-	TRBV12-3/TRBV12-4	TRBJ1-5	TRBD1	CASSRQGSNQPQHF	TGTGCCAGCAGCAGACAGGGCAGCAATCAGCCCCAGCATTTT
-	TRBV7-2	TRBJ2-7	-	CASSLGSRTVGEQYF	TGTGCCAGCAGCTTAGGAAGTAGGACAGTAGGCGAGCAGTACTTC
-	TRBV6-2/TRBV6-3	TRBJ2-1	TRBD2	CASSYSGGYNEQFF	TGTGCCAGCAGTTATAGCGGGGGGTACAATGAGCAGTTCTTC
-	TRBV3-1	TRBJ2-4	-	CASSRLGADQNIQYF	TGTGCCAGCAGCCGTCTCGGGGCGGATCAAAACATTCAGTACTTC
-	TRBV30	TRBJ2-5	TRBD1	CAWSSGQKETQYF	TGTGCCTGGAGTTCGGGACAGAAAGAGACCCAGTACTTC
-	TRBV18	TRBJ2-2	-	CASSTDTGELFF	TGTGCCAGCTCAACAGATACCGGGGAGCTGTTTTTT
many	TRBV18	TRBJ2-5	-	CATLGGKETQYF	TGTGCCACCCTAGGAGGGAAAGAGACCCAGTACTTC
-	TRBV7-2	TRBJ2-7	-	CASSFDRFPGEQYF	TGTGCCAGCAGCTTTGACAGGTTTCCGGGCGAGCAGTACTTC
many	TRBV10-3	TRBJ2-1	-	CAISREGHSGYEQFF	TGTGCCATCAGTAGGGAGGGACATTCGGGCTATGAGCAGTTCTTC
-	TRBV12-3/TRBV12-4	TRBJ2-2	-	CASSLGASSGELFF	TGTGCCAGCAGTTTAGGGGCGAGTTCGGGGGAGCTGTTTTTT
many	TRBV6-5	TRBJ2-5	-	CASSGGPPPTQYF	TGTGCCAGCAGCGGGGGTCCCCCCCCGACCCAGTACTTC
-	TRBV6-6	TRBJ2-1	-	CASSYSNIRGEQFF	TGTGCCAGCAGTTACTCAAACATCCGGGGAGAGCAGTTCTTC
-	TRBV6-5	TRBJ2-4	TRBD2	CASSYIPTGLAGRLAKNIQYF	TGTGCCAGCAGTTACATCCCGACGGGACTAGCGGGACGGTTAGCCAAAAACATTCAGTACTTC
few	TRBV20-1	TRBJ2-7	-	CSERTGSHEQYF	TGCAGTGAAAGAACAGGGTCCCACGAGCAGTACTTC
few	TRBV3-1	TRBJ2-7	-	CASSLRERVYEQYF	TGTGCCAGCAGCCTTCGGGAGAGGGTCTACGAGCAGTACTTC